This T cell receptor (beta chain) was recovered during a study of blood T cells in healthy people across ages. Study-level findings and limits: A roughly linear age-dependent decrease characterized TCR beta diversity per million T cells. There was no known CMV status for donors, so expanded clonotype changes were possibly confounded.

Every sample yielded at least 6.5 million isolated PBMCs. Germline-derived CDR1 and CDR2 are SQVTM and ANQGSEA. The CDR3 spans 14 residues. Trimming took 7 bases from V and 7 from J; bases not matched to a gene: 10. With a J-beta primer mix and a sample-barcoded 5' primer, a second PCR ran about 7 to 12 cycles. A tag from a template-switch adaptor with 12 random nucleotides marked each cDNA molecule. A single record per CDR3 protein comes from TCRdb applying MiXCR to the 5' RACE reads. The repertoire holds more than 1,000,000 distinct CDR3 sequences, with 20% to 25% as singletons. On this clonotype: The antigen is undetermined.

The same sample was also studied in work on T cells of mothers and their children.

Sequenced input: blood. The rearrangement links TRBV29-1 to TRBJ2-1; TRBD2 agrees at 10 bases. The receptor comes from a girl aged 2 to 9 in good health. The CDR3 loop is CSGGASGSANEQFF. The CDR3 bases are TGCAGCGGGGGGGCTAGCGGGAGTGCAAATGAGCAGTTCTTC.